The T cell receptor beta chain under discussion was sequenced for a study of T-cell memory formation after mild COVID-19 (dated by TCRdb to about 2021). In terms of the full investigation: Most TCR sequence clusters were specific to one of the two donors. Longitudinal TCRalpha and TCRbeta repertoire sequencing tracked T-cell clones expanding and contracting after mild COVID-19 in two donors. Two young, previously healthy adult volunteers made up the cohort, one male and one female. Broad study findings and their caveats: Only a couple of mild cases were covered by the study, and larger cohorts that include severe cases with pre-infection samples were considered necessary. Clones contracting from day 15 to 85 had balanced CD4/CD8 phenotypes, while a second wave expanding from day 15 to 37 was biased towards CD4+. The detection of some responding clones in pre-infection memory suggests that pre-existing cross-reactive memory T cells joined the SARS-CoV-2 response. The second-wave clones that peaked on day 37 were not confirmed to be SARS-CoV-2 specific. Contracting CD4+ clones turned up mainly in the CM and EM memory subsets, whereas EMRA was where CD8+ clones were enriched.

Including cysteine and phenylalanine, the CDR3 has 17 amino acids. CDR3 DNA only is kept here, 51 bases in frame from base 1. From V the trimming removes 6 bases and from J it removes 1 base, while the gene matches leave 10 bases of the junction unaccounted for. CDR1 MNHEY and CDR2 SVGAGI are derived from the germline V gene. Comments on this clonotype: Its antigen remains unidentified. Base-call qualities are not available, and no considerably larger clone is one nucleotide away.

PBMCs were isolated by Ficoll-Paque density gradient centrifugation. The sequencer listed for this sample is Illumina NovaSeq 6000. cDNA libraries for TCRalpha and TCRbeta were prepared by 5'RACE using constant-segment primers, with sample barcodes and unique molecular identifiers added. RNA was extracted from every sample with Trizol reagent. The libraries were amplified in two PCR steps, and the second step added a second sample barcode and Illumina TruSeq adapters. The libraries were sequenced on an Illumina NovaSeq using 2 x 150 bp paired-end reads. Turning to the authors' computational methods: With migec v1.2.7, reads were demultiplexed and then collapsed into UMI-guided consensus sequences. With mixcr v2.1.11, UMI consensuses were aligned to TRA and TRB V and J templates and assembled into clonotypes. A clonotype was counted as expanded or contracted only if both edgeR and NoisET called the change significant, with noise models trained on biological replicates. For edgeR calls, the thresholds were a false discovery rate-adjusted p below 0.01 and a log2 fold-change of 1. As an exploratory analysis of dynamics, max-normalized trajectories of the 1000 most abundant clonotypes were examined by PCA with hierarchical clustering. Separately sequenced CD4+ and CD8+ repertoires were used to assign the CD4 or CD8 phenotype of responding clones. TCRdb reworked the public reads: Q25 trimming with fastp, MiXCR clone assembly, productive beta chains retained. Identical CDR3 protein sequences are pooled into one entry, listed with their most common genes and DNA. The V and J calls come from TCRdb's annotation, not from the publication. The sample has roughly 480,000 distinct CDR3 sequences on record, approximately 25% of them singletons. About an eighth of the sample comes from the top ten.

This clonotype originated in an adult woman who had mild COVID-19 (a few samples of this study predate the infection). The sample titles of this study are shuffled in the database, so cell type and time point are left out; the donor was told from shared clones. The chain was built from TRBV6-5 and TRBJ2-3; TRBD2 lines up with 10 middle nucleotides. Sequencing was performed on PBMCs or a T cell subset sorted from them (not recorded which). The DNA sequence is TGTGCCAGCAGACGGGAATACCTAGCGGGGGGCACAGATACGCAGTATTTT. Its protein reads: CASRREYLAGGTDTQYF.